This T cell receptor beta chain was identified during a study of cytomegalovirus exposure and HLA in healthy donors. PCR primers comprised 60 Vbeta and 13 Jbeta primers. Generated by immunoSEQ multiplex PCR, the TCRdb table keeps only in-frame clones and is missing some. The sample consists of roughly 130,000 clones, roughly 74% of them appearing once. Germline lookup yields CDR1 MNHEY and CDR2 SMNVEV (reference sequence). V lost 2 bases and J 12 bases, leaving 20 bases between the germline ends. CDR3 length: 15 amino acids. The sequence was collected from a woman in her fifties or sixties in good health and CMV-seropositive. The chain is built from TRBV27 and TRBJ2-1; D might be TRBD1 (6 bases). Material for sequencing was PBMCs. CDR3 amino acids: CASSLSAGARRRQFF. For the CDR3, the DNA is TGTGCCAGCAGTTTAAGCGCAGGGGCCCGTCGTAGGCAGTTCTTC.